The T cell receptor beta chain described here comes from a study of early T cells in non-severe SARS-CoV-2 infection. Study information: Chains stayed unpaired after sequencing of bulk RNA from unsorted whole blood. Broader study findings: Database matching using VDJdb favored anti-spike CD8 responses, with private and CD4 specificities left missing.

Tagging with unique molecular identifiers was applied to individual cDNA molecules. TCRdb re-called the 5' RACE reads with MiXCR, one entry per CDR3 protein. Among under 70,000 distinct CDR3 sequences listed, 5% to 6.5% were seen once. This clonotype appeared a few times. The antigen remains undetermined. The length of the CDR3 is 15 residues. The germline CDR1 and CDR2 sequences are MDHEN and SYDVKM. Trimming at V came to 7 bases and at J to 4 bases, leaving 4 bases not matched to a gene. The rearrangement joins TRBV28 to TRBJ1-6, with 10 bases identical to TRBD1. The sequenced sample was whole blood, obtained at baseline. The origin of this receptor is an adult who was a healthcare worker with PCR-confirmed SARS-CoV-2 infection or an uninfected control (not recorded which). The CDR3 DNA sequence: TGTGCCAGCATTGCGGACAGGGGGTATAATTCACCCCTCCACTTT. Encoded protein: CASIADRGYNSPLHF.